The 24 T cell receptor beta chains below come from one sample, sequenced in a study of CXCR3-negative and CXCR3-positive naive CD8 T cells. The study made its TRB cDNA libraries by 5' RACE, adding UMI labels. TCRdb reworked the 5' RACE reads into one entry per CDR3 protein, no DNA. The table lists tens of thousands of distinct CDR3 sequences. For these TCRs, the target antigens are not known. Study-wide findings and caveats: TRB CDR3 hydrophobicity was greater in CXCR3-positive naive cells than in CXCR3-negative naive cells.

The sequencing input was naive CXCR3+ CD8+ T cells from blood. Documented subset: CD45RO-CCR7+CD27+CD95- naive CD8+ T cells expressing CXCR3 (TNR3+). The source of these receptors is a human donor in good health. Some clones in this sample may be carry-over from other donors' samples.

This chain joins TRBV11-2 and TRBJ2-1; the TCRdb call, TRBD2, lacks DNA for checking. The CDR3 length is 14 residues. Germline V gene lookup returns CDR1 SGHAT and CDR2 FQNNGV. This CDR3 is CASSLEIPRAEQFF.

This rearrangement joins TRBV30 to TRBJ2-7; TCRdb selects TRBD1, and the lack of DNA leaves this call unchecked. Germline CDR1 is GTSNPN and CDR2 is SVGIG (reference sequence). This CDR3 has 13 residues. The chain's CDR3 is CAWSVTGGYEQYF.

V gene TRBV7-2 combines with J gene TRBJ1-1; TCRdb indicates TRBD1, and absent DNA this call remains unverified. The CDR3 loop spans 14 amino acids. Germline lookup yields CDR1 SGHTA and CDR2 FQGNSA. The CDR3 loop reads CASSFDWGSTEAFF.

J is TRBJ1-1 and V is TRBV15. Germline CDR1 LNHNV, CDR2 YYDKDF (reference sequence). CDR3 size: 15 residues. CDR3: CATSKSPDGSLEAFF.

This chain links TRBV10-1 with TRBJ2-7; TCRdb calls TRBD1, which cannot be checked without DNA. The germline V gene has CDR1 WNHNN and CDR2 SYGVQD (reference sequence). This CDR3 has 14 residues. The CDR3 region is CASSESGDPYEQYF.

This chain links TRBV6-2 or TRBV6-3 with TRBJ2-7; TCRdb names TRBD1, which stays unverified in the absence of DNA. The CDR3 loop spans 14 amino acids. CDR1 and CDR2 from the germline V gene are MNHEY and SVGEGT. The CDR3 here is CASISRDESYEQYF.

The chain couples TRBV7-9 to TRBJ2-5; with no DNA, the TCRdb D assignment of TRBD1 cannot be verified. Germline values: CDR1 SEHNR, CDR2 FQNEAQ (reference sequence). The CDR3 consists of 12 residues. CDR3 sequence: CASNTGTETQYF.

The rearrangement joins TRBV7-9 to TRBJ2-7; TCRdb's D gene call, TRBD1, goes unchecked for lack of DNA. CDR3 length: 14 amino acids. Looked up from germline, CDR1 is SEHNR and CDR2 is FQNEAQ (reference sequence). This CDR3 reads CASSPGTGLVEQYF.

The chain recombines TRBV7-9 with TRBJ2-3; TCRdb designates TRBD2, a call that cannot be tested without DNA. This CDR3 spans 13 amino acids. Germline CDR1 SEHNR, CDR2 FQNEAQ (reference sequence). CDR3 sequence reads: CASSPTGGDTQYF. Combining the CDR3 with reference TRBV7-9 and TRBJ2-3 gives the whole variable domain DTGVSQNPRHKITKRGQNVTFRCDPISEHNRLYWYRQTLGQGPEFLTYFQNEAQLEKSRLLSDRFSAERPKGSFSTLEIQRTEQGDSAMYLCASSPTGGDTQYFGPGTRLTVL.

The chain has TRBV20-1 and TRBJ1-1; TCRdb's assignment of TRBD1 cannot be checked, as there is no DNA. The germline gives CDR1 DFQATT, CDR2 SNEGSKA (reference sequence). CDR3 length: 12 residues. This chain's CDR3 is CLDRGLETEAFF.

The V gene is TRBV12-3 or TRBV12-4, the J gene TRBJ2-3; TCRdb reports TRBD2, a call that lacks DNA to check it against. CDR3 size: 16 residues. The CDR3 sequence: CASRPTTSGISDTQYF.

The gene calls are TRBV7-3 and TRBJ2-7; the D call of TRBD1 rests on TCRdb alone, since no DNA is present to check it. Germline CDR1 and CDR2: SGHTA and FQGTGA. This CDR3 region has 13 residues. The CDR3 spells CASRGDGRYEQYF.

The V call is TRBV29-1, the J call TRBJ2-7; TCRdb's assignment of TRBD2 cannot be checked, as there is no DNA. Germline CDR1 SQVTM, CDR2 ANQGSEA. The CDR3 runs to 14 residues. CDR3 loop: CSVQPGGGGLGQYF.

V gene TRBV28 combines with J gene TRBJ2-6; TCRdb selects TRBD1, and the lack of DNA leaves this call unchecked. This CDR3 contains 15 residues. Per germline, CDR1 MDHEN and CDR2 SYDVKM. CDR3 protein: CASRLRVGGANVLTF.

This rearrangement joins TRBV28 to TRBJ1-1. CDR1 and CDR2 from the germline V gene are MDHEN and SYDVKM. This CDR3 has 11 residues. The CDR3 sequence is CASSPRQEAFF.

J is TRBJ1-5 and V is TRBV29-1. Germline CDR1 and CDR2: SQVTM and ANQGSEA. The CDR3 length is 15 residues. This CDR3 is CSAEILGDSNQPQHF. The entire variable domain, with the rest obtained from reference TRBV29-1 and TRBJ1-5, is as follows: SAVISQKPSRDICQRGTSLTIQCQVDSQVTMMFWYRQQPGQSLTLIATANQGSEATYESGFVIDKFPISRPNLTFSTLTVSNMSPEDSSIYLCSAEILGDSNQPQHFGDGTRLSIL.

The chain recombines TRBV7-9 with TRBJ1-4; TCRdb indicates TRBD1, and absent DNA this call remains unverified. The CDR3 runs 15 residues. The germline CDR1 and CDR2 sequences are SEHNR and FQNEAQ (reference sequence). CDR3 loop: CASSLAGTGDEKLFF.

The chain combines TRBV25-1 with TRBJ2-7; with no DNA, the TCRdb D assignment of TRBD1 cannot be verified. The CDR3 has 14 amino acids. Germline CDR1 and CDR2: MGHDK and SYGVNS. CDR3 amino acids: CASSEGAWGYEQYF.

The chain recombines TRBV29-1 with TRBJ2-2; TCRdb's D call, TRBD2, is unchecked because there is no DNA. Per germline, CDR1 SQVTM and CDR2 ANQGSEA. The CDR3 covers 13 residues. CDR3 sequence reads: CSSLAGSAGELFF.

The chain combines TRBV20-1 with TRBJ2-4; TCRdb's D call, TRBD2, is unchecked because there is no DNA. This CDR3 comprises 14 residues. Germline CDR1 DFQATT, CDR2 SNEGSKA (reference sequence). The CDR3 is CSARDSGARDIQYF.

This chain joins TRBV7-3 and TRBJ1-6; TCRdb's assignment of TRBD1 cannot be checked, as there is no DNA. Per germline, CDR1 SGHTA and CDR2 FQGTGA. The CDR3 totals 15 residues. Here the CDR3 reads CASSSTGTGTSPLHF.

The rearrangement joins TRBV6-1 to TRBJ2-7. The length of the CDR3 is 11 residues. Germline CDR1 and CDR2: MNHNS and SASEGT. CDR3: CARSLAYEQYF.

This rearrangement joins TRBV15 to TRBJ1-4. This CDR3 is 11 amino acids long. The germline V gene encodes CDR1 LNHNV and CDR2 YYDKDF (reference sequence). The CDR3 here is CATRFGRELFF.

This chain uses TRBV5-6 with TRBJ2-4. The CDR3 runs to 19 residues. Looked up from germline, CDR1 is SGHDT and CDR2 is YYEEEE. This CDR3 is CASSLWALIGGLAKNIQYF.